One and the same sample provided the 2 T cell receptor beta chains below, sequenced in a study of T-cell memory formation after mild COVID-19 listed by TCRdb under 2021. Receptors were amplified or captured by 5' RACE. The data were produced on an Illumina NovaSeq 6000. The public reads were quality trimmed at Q25 with fastp and then assembled into clones with MiXCR by TCRdb, keeping productive beta chains. Entries are consolidated by CDR3 protein sequence, retaining the most common genes and DNA. This sample holds under 550,000 distinct CDR3 sequences; 15% to 20% were observed only once. 20% to 25% of the sample goes to the ten largest clones. The sample was PBMCs or a T cell subset sorted from them (not recorded which). The origin of the receptors is a man between 18 and 35 years old who had mild COVID-19 (a few samples of this study predate the infection). The sample titles of this study are shuffled in the database, so cell type and time point are left out; the donor was told from shared clones.

The chain uses TRBV5-1 and TRBJ2-3; 11 bases match TRBD2. The germline CDR1 and CDR2 sequences are SGHRS and YFSETQ. The CDR3 extends over 18 amino acids. The V and J ends lost 0 bases and 0 bases, in that order; junction bases with no gene match: 6. CDR3 nucleotide sequence: TGCGCCAGCAGCTTGGCGCTAGCGGGGGGAACTAGCACAGATACGCAGTATTTT. Translated, it gives CASSLALAGGTSTDTQYF.

This clonotype was observed a handful of times. The V gene is TRBV10-3, the J gene TRBJ2-7; weak D call: TRBD1 (5 bases). The CDR3 consists of 13 residues. V was cut by 3 bases and J by 3 bases, with 9 bases left in between. The germline V gene has CDR1 ENHRY and CDR2 SYGVKD. The CDR3 nucleotides are TGTGCCATCAGTGAAGGACACCTCTACGAGCAGTACGTC. Amino acid sequence: CAISEGHLYEQYV.